A single sample is the source of the 28 T cell receptor beta chains below, sequenced in a study of blood T cell repertoires in COVID-19. Profiling relied on immunoSEQ multiplex PCR, and the TCRdb table lists in-frame clones only, not all of them. The data contain 300,000 or so clones, approximately 86% of them singletons. Sequencing was performed on PBMCs or T cells enriched from blood (not recorded which). All receptors derive from a woman in her thirties or forties with acute COVID-19.

V usage is TRBV5-5 and J usage is TRBJ1-5, with D unclear. Trimming took 2 bases from V and 0 from J, leaving 9 bases between them. The CDR3 consists of 15 residues. The germline CDR1 and CDR2 sequences are SGHKS and YYEKEE (reference sequence). CDR3 protein: CASSLLTNSNQPQHF. The CDR3 DNA follows: TGTGCCAGCAGCTTACTCACGAATAGCAATCAGCCCCAGCATTTT.

This clone appeared once. The chain recombines TRBV6-4 with TRBJ2-2; 9 bases line up with TRBD1. The CDR3 loop spans 18 amino acids. Germline CDR1 MRHNA, CDR2 SNTAGT. V dropped 9 bases and J dropped 9; count of bases not matched to a gene: 23. CDR3 in DNA: TGTGCCAGAAAAGGCGGTGTGCGCCGGGACAGGGTGAAGTGGGAGCTGTTTTTT. Translated, it gives CARKGGVRRDRVKWELFF.

V usage is TRBV28 and J usage is TRBJ2-1; 16 bases are shared with TRBD2. The CDR3 contains 19 residues. In germline, CDR1 is MDHEN, CDR2 SYDVKM. J gave up 7 bases and V 7 bases, and 16 bases lay outside the gene matches. CDR3 sequence: CASIMTGTSGRAGWNEQFF. The CDR3, as DNA: TGTGCCAGCATTATGACAGGGACTAGCGGGAGGGCCGGTTGGAATGAGCAGTTCTTC.

This sequence joins TRBV7-9 and TRBJ2-5; the D gene is possibly TRBD2 (8 bases). Germline V CDR1 and CDR2: SEHNR, FQNEAQ (reference sequence). There are 18 residues in the CDR3. V was trimmed by 5 bases and J by 10 bases, leaving 32 bases between them. The CDR3 reads CASSLERRTGLSGGVQYF. The CDR3, as DNA: TGTGCCAGCAGCCTGGAAAGAAGGACAGGCCTCTCGGGAGGGGTCCAGTACTTC.

The sample holds a few counts of this clone. The same CDR3 can be traced to other DNA sequences in this sample. The chain combines TRBV12-3 or TRBV12-4 with TRBJ1-1, with D possibly being TRBD1 (6 bases). The germline V and J ends were trimmed by 3 bases and 1 base, with 6 bases remaining between them. The CDR3 extends over 13 amino acids. The CDR3 nucleotides read TGTGCCAGCAGTTTGGGACAGAACACTGAAGCTTTCTTT. It encodes CASSLGQNTEAFF.

J is TRBJ1-2 and V is TRBV19, with 9 bases matching TRBD1. Germline V gene lookup returns CDR1 LNHDA and CDR2 SQIVND (reference sequence). V trimming: 4 bases; J trimming: 5 bases; junction bases outside the gene matches: 8. CDR3 size: 15 residues. The CDR3 reads CASSRTGTGTYGYTF. CDR3 DNA sequence: TGTGCCAGTAGTAGAACCGGGACAGGGACGTATGGCTACACCTTC. Full variable domain (missing parts from reference TRBV19 and TRBJ1-2): DGGITQSPKYLFRKEGQNVTLSCEQNLNHDAMYWYRQDPGQGLRLIYYSQIVNDFQKGDIAEGYSVSREKKESFPLTVTSAQKNPTAFYLCASSRTGTGTYGYTFGSGTRLTVV.

The chain combines TRBV5-5 with TRBJ1-1, with a weak D call TRBD1 (5 bases). Germline loops: CDR1 SGHKS, CDR2 YYEKEE (reference sequence). Deletions cut 0 bases from V and 0 bases from J, with 12 bases between. The CDR3 length is 16 residues. The CDR3 loop is CASSLDQGGVNTEAFF. CDR3 sequence (DNA): TGTGCCAGCAGCTTGGATCAGGGAGGAGTGAACACTGAAGCTTTCTTT. Full variable domain (rest looked up from reference TRBV5-5 and TRBJ1-1): DAGVTQSPTHLIKTRGQQVTLRCSPISGHKSVSWYQQVLGQGPQFIFQYYEKEERGRGNFPDRFSARQFPNYSSELNVNALLLGDSALYLCASSLDQGGVNTEAFFGQGTRLTVV.

The genes are TRBV11-2 and TRBJ1-6; D gene unclear. Trimming shortened V by 3 bases and J by 2 bases, and 8 bases separated the two germline ends. Germline values: CDR1 SGHAT, CDR2 FQNNGV. The CDR3 contains 15 residues. As DNA, the CDR3 is TGTGCCAGCAGCTTGGGGAGGACCTATAATTCACCCCTCCACTTT. Protein product: CASSLGRTYNSPLHF.

V gene TRBV29-1 combines with J gene TRBJ2-5; TRBD1 is a possible D gene (6 bases). CDR1 is SQVTM and CDR2 is ANQGSEA in the germline V gene. Trimming pared 6 bases from V and 1 base from J, leaving 12 bases between. CDR3 length equals 13 residues. CDR3 bases: TGCAGCGTACAGAGGGGGACCCAAGAGACCCAGTACTTC. Translating it yields CSVQRGTQETQYF.

The chain carries TRBV19 and TRBJ2-6; 12 nucleotides match TRBD1. After removal of 4 bases from V and 3 bases from J, the junction contained 10 bases not matched to a gene. The germline V gene has CDR1 LNHDA and CDR2 SQIVND (reference sequence). This CDR3 comprises 19 residues. The CDR3 is CASSTRSGTGGGGANVLTF. CDR3 nucleotide sequence: TGTGCCAGTAGTACACGATCCGGGACAGGGGGCGGTGGGGCCAACGTCCTGACTTTC.

This CDR3 is CASSQPDKGNQPQHF. The CDR3 DNA is TGTGCCAGCAGCCAGCCGGACAAAGGCAATCAGCCCCAGCATTTT. The chain links TRBV2 to TRBJ1-5; perhaps TRBD1 as D (5 bases). V lost 6 bases and J lost 2, with 14 bases in between. Per germline, CDR1 SNHLY and CDR2 FYNNEI. There are 15 residues in the CDR3.

This clone was counted only a few times. The chain joins TRBV7-8 to TRBJ1-2, with D perhaps matching TRBD1 (6 bases). The germline V and J ends were trimmed by 5 bases and 4 bases, with 20 bases remaining between them. Germline CDR1 reads SGHVS; CDR2 reads FQNEAQ. This CDR3 has 16 residues. CDR3 DNA sequence: TGTGCCAGCAGCGGCCAGGAGAGTGGGACATCCTATGGCTACACCTTC. Protein sequence: CASSGQESGTSYGYTF.

The chain carries TRBV27 and TRBJ1-1; 10 bases are shared with TRBD1. The CDR3 is made up of 15 amino acids. The ends lost 0 bases at V and 4 bases at J; junction bases unmatched: 2. CDR1 and CDR2 from the germline V gene are MNHEY and SMNVEV (reference sequence). The CDR3 sequence: CASSLSRTGGTEAFF. The CDR3 coding sequence is TGTGCCAGCAGTTTATCACGGACAGGGGGCACTGAAGCTTTCTTT.

The chain combines TRBV19 with TRBJ1-3; tentatively, D is TRBD1 (5 bases). Trimming shortened V by 8 bases and J by 1 base, and 12 bases separated the two germline ends. This CDR3 contains 14 residues. Germline CDR1 is LNHDA and CDR2 is SQIVND (reference sequence). For the CDR3, the DNA is TGTGCCAGTGGCACAGGACAATCTGGAAACACCATATATTTT. Translated: CASGTGQSGNTIYF.

The rearrangement joins TRBV6-2 or TRBV6-3 to TRBJ1-2; D unclear. This CDR3 spans 14 amino acids. Per the germline V gene, CDR1 is MNHEY and CDR2 is SVGEGT. The V gene lost 2 bases and the J gene lost 4 bases, with 11 bases spanning the gap. CDR3 protein: CASSYNDWRYGYTF. In DNA, the CDR3 is TGTGCCAGCAGTTACAATGACTGGCGCTATGGCTACACCTTC.

The chain uses TRBV6-5 and TRBJ1-3; 7 positions agree with TRBD1. With V trimmed by 8 bases and J by 3 bases, 10 bases remained unmatched. The germline CDR1 and CDR2 sequences are MNHEY and SVGAGI. The CDR3 has 15 residues. For the CDR3, the DNA is TGTGCCAGCGGGGACACAGGGGTTCGTGGAAACACCATATATTTT. Protein product: CASGDTGVRGNTIYF.

The V gene is TRBV7-2, the J gene TRBJ2-2; possible D gene TRBD2, 6 bases. V was shortened by 0 bases and J by 2 bases, with 7 bases between the two germline ends. Germline CDR1 and CDR2: SGHTA and FQGNSA. The length of the CDR3 is 15 residues. The CDR3 bases are TGTGCCAGCAGCTTAGCGGGAGGAAACACCGGGGAGCTGTTTTTT. Protein: CASSLAGGNTGELFF.

This clone was seen only a few times. V usage is TRBV7-9 and J usage is TRBJ1-4; D might be TRBD1 (6 bases). Deletions cut 5 bases from V and 0 bases from J, with 13 bases between. The CDR3 has 16 amino acids. Germline CDR1 reads SEHNR; CDR2 reads FQNEAQ (reference sequence). Written as DNA, the CDR3 is TGTGCCAGCAGCCTGCCCGGACAGCCAACTAATGAAAAACTGTTTTTT. Translation gives CASSLPGQPTNEKLFF.

The V gene is TRBV19, the J gene TRBJ2-6, with 9 bases matching TRBD2. The CDR3 is 18 amino acids. The V segment lost 0 bases and the J segment 2 bases; nucleotides outside the gene matches: 5. CDR1 and CDR2 from the germline V gene are LNHDA and SQIVND (reference sequence). CDR3 coding DNA: TGTGCCAGTAGTATAGATCCGGGACTAGCTGCTGGGGCCAACGTCCTGACTTTC. It yields the protein CASSIDPGLAAGANVLTF.

This chain joins TRBV25-1 and TRBJ1-1; TRBD1 aligns across 8 bases. With 1 base clipped from V and 2 bases from J, the junction kept 3 bases outside the gene matches. The CDR3 extends over 15 amino acids. CDR1 and CDR2 from the germline V gene are MGHDK and SYGVNS. The CDR3, as DNA: TGTGCCAGCAGTGAATTGGACAGGGCAAACACTGAAGCTTTCTTT. Translating gives CASSELDRANTEAFF.

This chain connects TRBV10-3 to TRBJ1-4, with 8 bases matching TRBD1. The V segment lost 3 bases and the J segment 6 bases; nucleotides outside the gene matches: 3. Germline-derived CDR1 and CDR2 are ENHRY and SYGVKD. CDR3 length: 14 amino acids. The CDR3 protein is CAISDSGGYEKLFF. The CDR3 nucleotides read TGTGCCATCAGTGACTCAGGGGGCTATGAAAAACTGTTTTTT.

This rearrangement joins TRBV18 to TRBJ1-2; 10 bases map to TRBD1. This CDR3 contains 18 residues. V lost 3 bases to trimming and J lost 2 bases; unmatched junction nucleotides: 12. The germline V gene has CDR1 KGHSH and CDR2 LQKENI. The CDR3: CASSPARQGALSNYGYTF. The CDR3 nucleotides read TGTGCCAGCTCACCCGCTCGACAGGGGGCCCTTTCGAACTATGGCTACACCTTC. Full variable domain (remainder filled in from reference TRBV18 and TRBJ1-2): NAGVMQNPRHLVRRRGQEARLRCSPMKGHSHVYWYRQLPEEGLKFMVYLQKENIIDESGMPKERFSAEFPKEGPSILRIQQVVRGDSAAYFCASSPARQGALSNYGYTFGSGTRLTVV.

This sequence joins TRBV28 and TRBJ1-6; D is unresolved. CDR1 is MDHEN and CDR2 is SYDVKM in the germline V gene. This CDR3 spans 12 amino acids. The ends were cut back, 1 base at V and 10 bases at J, with 5 bases in the middle. CDR3 protein: CASSLFESPLHF. CDR3 in DNA: TGTGCCAGCAGTTTATTTGAGTCACCCCTCCACTTT.

This clone showed up just once. The chain employs TRBV10-3 and TRBJ1-4; 12 bases agree with TRBD1. Losses at the gene ends were 5 bases for V and 7 bases for J; bases not matched to a gene: 11. Germline CDR1 ENHRY, CDR2 SYGVKD. CDR3 length: 17 residues. CDR3 bases: TGTGCCATCAGTTCCGGGACAGGGGGCGGTGGGAGTGAAAAACTGTTTTTT. Its protein is CAISSGTGGGGSEKLFF.

This chain connects TRBV3-1 (or the pseudogene TRBV3-2) to TRBJ2-3, with TRBD2 matching 9 bases. The CDR3 extends over 14 amino acids. Per the germline V gene, CDR1 is LGHDT and CDR2 is YNNKEL (reference sequence). Trimming cost V 4 bases and J 2 bases; bases outside gene matches: 1. Here the CDR3 DNA reads TGTGCCAGCAGCCTGGGACTAGCCACAGATACGCAGTATTTT. This translates into CASSLGLATDTQYF.

The chain joins TRBV9 to TRBJ2-3; D might be TRBD1 (6 bases). The germline V and J ends were trimmed by 1 base and 6 bases, with 15 bases remaining between them. CDR3 length: 15 amino acids. Germline values: CDR1 SGDLS, CDR2 YYNGEE. CDR3 in DNA: TGTGCCAGCAGCGTAAGACAGGACTTCAGGGATACGCAGTATTTT. Protein product: CASSVRQDFRDTQYF. Using reference TRBV9 and TRBJ2-3 for the parts outside the CDR3, the full variable domain is DSGVTQTPKHLITATGQRVTLRCSPRSGDLSVYWYQQSLDQGLQFLIQYYNGEERAKGNILERFSAQQFPDLHSELNLSSLELGDSALYFCASSVRQDFRDTQYFGPGTRLTVL.

V is TRBV10-3 and J is TRBJ2-1; 12 nucleotides align to TRBD2. This CDR3 spans 18 amino acids. V was clipped by 4 bases and J by 0 bases; unmatched bases: 7. Germline V lookup: CDR1 ENHRY, CDR2 SYGVKD. The CDR3 protein is CAISGRTSGGNSYNEQFF. CDR3 DNA: TGTGCCATCAGTGGACGCACTAGCGGGGGGAACTCCTACAATGAGCAGTTCTTC.

Comment on this clone: One end of the junction does not line up with germline, which may come from a read error. The DNA of the CDR3 is TGTGCCAGTAGTATAGTGGGACAGGCCCCGGGATTT. Translating it yields CASSIVGQAPGF. This chain uses TRBV19 with TRBJ1-1; TRBD1 agrees at 8 bases. The germline V gene encodes CDR1 LNHDA and CDR2 SQIVND (reference sequence). The CDR3 has 12 residues.